This entry lists 20 T cell receptor beta chains sequenced from one sample in a study of blood T cells in healthy people across ages. The use of a sample-barcoded 5' primer and a J-beta primer mix characterized a second PCR of roughly 6 to 11 cycles. MiXCR was run by TCRdb on the 5' RACE reads, yielding one entry per CDR3 protein. Counted here are about 650,000 distinct CDR3 sequences, about 34% occurring once; the ten biggest clones make up 15%. Sequencing input: blood. The receptor set was obtained from an elderly woman in good health.

The table lists this clonotype with many counts. The rearrangement joins TRBV7-7 to TRBJ1-1; a weak D match, TRBD1 (6 bases). Trimming shortened V by 5 bases and J by 7 bases, and 8 bases separated the two germline ends. The CDR3 loop spans 11 amino acids. Germline CDR1 reads SSHAT; CDR2 reads FNYEAQ (reference sequence). CDR3 sequence reads: CASSVTGEAFF. CDR3 bases: TGTGCCAGCAGCGTGACAGGTGAAGCTTTCTTT.

At least ten counts were recorded for this clonotype. The V call is TRBV6-1, the J call TRBJ2-7; TRBD1 is a possible D gene (6 bases). CDR3 length equals 14 residues. The V and J ends lost 3 bases and 4 bases respectively, with 13 bases between them. Per the germline V gene, CDR1 is MNHNS and CDR2 is SASEGT. The DNA of the CDR3 is TGTGCCAGCAGTGAGGGGGCCCTAGTATACGAGCAGTACTTC. This translates into CASSEGALVYEQYF.

The J gene is TRBJ1-5, the V gene TRBV6-1, with 9 bases identical to TRBD1. Germline-derived CDR1 and CDR2 are MNHNS and SASEGT. The CDR3 runs to 15 residues. After removal of 6 bases from V and 3 bases from J, the junction contained 6 bases not matched to a gene. The CDR3 loop is CASRTGGADNQPQHF. CDR3 coding DNA: TGTGCCAGCAGGACAGGGGGTGCGGACAATCAGCCCCAGCATTTT.

As for this clonotype: This may arise from a read error, as a much more abundant clone is one base away. J is TRBJ2-4 and V is TRBV10-3; perhaps TRBD2 as D (5 bases). Trimming took off 6 bases at V and 9 bases at J, with 18 bases between the two ends. This CDR3 comprises 14 residues. From germline, CDR1 is ENHRY and CDR2 SYGVKD. DNA of the CDR3: TGTGCCATCAGGGATTTAGGCCGAGAGGGCATTCAGTACTTC. This translates into CAIRDLGREGIQYF.

The V gene is TRBV28, the J gene TRBJ2-1, with D perhaps matching TRBD2 (5 bases). The CDR3 covers 11 residues. Trimming shortened V by 6 bases and J by 13 bases, and 13 bases separated the two germline ends. Germline lookup yields CDR1 MDHEN and CDR2 SYDVKM. This CDR3 reads CASRKGETQFF. The DNA of the CDR3 is TGTGCCAGCAGGAAGGGAGAGACCCAGTTCTTC. The full variable domain, its missing parts supplied by reference TRBV28 and TRBJ2-1, is DVKVTQSSRYLVKRTGEKVFLECVQDMDHENMFWYRQDPGLGLRLIYFSYDVKMKEKGDIPEGYSVSREKKERFSLILESASTNQTSMYLCASRKGETQFFGPGTRLTVL.

A few counts support this clonotype. This chain joins TRBV20-1 and TRBJ1-1; no definite D call. The CDR3 consists of 15 residues. V shed 0 bases and J shed 6 bases, with 17 bases lying between them. Looked up from germline, CDR1 is DFQATT and CDR2 is SNEGSKA (reference sequence). The CDR3 protein is CSARDPQRQVAEAFF. DNA for the CDR3: TGCAGTGCTAGAGATCCCCAGCGGCAGGTAGCTGAAGCTTTCTTT.

Worth noting for this clonotype: A read error may be the cause here, since a much bigger clone is one base away. This chain joins TRBV7-9 and TRBJ2-1; D remains ambiguous. The better agreement between TRBJ2-7 and the DNA end casts doubt on the J call. CDR1 is SEHNR, CDR2 FQNEAQ, per germline (reference sequence). The CDR3 has 13 amino acids. CDR3 protein: CASSLNSANEQYF. CDR3 in DNA: TGTGCCAGCAGCTTAAACTCCGCCAATGAGCAGTACTTC.

V usage is TRBV12-3 or TRBV12-4 and J usage is TRBJ1-5; TRBD1 aligns across 7 bases. CDR3 length equals 13 residues. V was clipped by 7 bases and J by 7 bases; unmatched bases: 7. The CDR3 is CASTLGQQQPQHF. The CDR3 nucleotides are TGTGCCAGCACCCTGGGACAGCAACAGCCCCAGCATTTT.

This clonotype was observed once. A read error may be the cause here, since a much bigger clone is one base away. This sequence joins TRBV5-4 and TRBJ2-7; 11 bases map to TRBD2. Trimming at V came to 3 bases and at J to 12 bases, leaving 17 bases not matched to a gene. In germline, CDR1 is SGHNT, CDR2 YYREEE (reference sequence). The CDR3 length is 16 residues. The chain's CDR3 is CASSSKLAGEQETPYF. DNA for the CDR3: TGTGCCAGCAGCTCGAAACTAGCGGGAGAGCAAGAGACCCCGTACTTC.

In this sample, this clonotype turned up a few times. Compared with germline, one end of the junction differs, possibly owing to a read error. The chain combines TRBV4-2 with TRBJ2-3; 13 positions agree with TRBD2. The CDR3 sequence is 21 residues long. Germline values: CDR1 LGHNA, CDR2 YNFKEQ. The CDR3: CANSQGPGTSGARPYTDTQYF. In DNA, the CDR3 is TGTGCCAACAGCCAAGGCCCCGGGACTAGCGGGGCCCGACCGTACACAGATACGCAGTATTTT.

This chain uses TRBV27 with TRBJ1-4; 8 bases line up with TRBD1. The germline gives CDR1 MNHEY, CDR2 SMNVEV (reference sequence). J lost 10 bases, V lost 6 bases, and 7 bases had no gene match. This CDR3 is built from 13 residues. CDR3 amino acids: CASSALQGGKLFF. In DNA form, the CDR3 reads TGTGCCAGCAGCGCACTACAGGGGGGAAAACTGTTTTTT.

The table lists this clonotype with many counts. The V gene is TRBV5-4, the J gene TRBJ1-2, with 9 bases aligning to TRBD1. V was clipped by 4 bases and J by 0 bases; unmatched bases: 7. Germline CDR1 is SGHNT and CDR2 is YYREEE (reference sequence). The CDR3 spans 16 residues. The chain's CDR3 is CASSKPGQGTNYGYTF. The DNA for the CDR3 is TGTGCCAGCAGCAAACCGGGACAGGGAACTAACTATGGCTACACCTTC.

This chain uses TRBV12-3 or TRBV12-4 with TRBJ2-3; D not certain. The length of the CDR3 is 14 residues. V lost 2 bases to trimming and J lost 4 bases, with 10 bases between them. The CDR3 here is CASSLPGISDTQYF. The CDR3, as DNA: TGTGCCAGCAGTTTACCGGGTATCTCAGATACGCAGTATTTT.

This clonotype was counted a single time. The chain combines TRBV10-3 with TRBJ1-4; D remains unclear. Germline CDR1 and CDR2: ENHRY and SYGVKD. The CDR3 runs 14 residues. Trimming stripped 0 bases from V and 3 bases from J, with 5 bases between. The CDR3 DNA sequence: TGTGCCATCAGTGAGTCGACCGCTAATGAAAAACTGTTTTTT. Residues: CAISESTANEKLFF.

For this clonotype: Germline is not matched at one junction end, which may reflect a read error. This rearrangement joins TRBV2 to TRBJ1-5; no clear D gene. The CDR3 runs 15 residues. Germline V lookup: CDR1 SNHLY, CDR2 FYNNEI. DNA of the CDR3: TGTGCCAGCAGTGAAGACGGTTTTGGGAATCGGCCCCAGCATTTT. It specifies CASSEDGFGNRPQHF.

In regard to this clonotype: A read error may be the cause here, since a much bigger clone is one base away. V and J are TRBV7-2 and TRBJ2-1; the match to TRBD2 covers 8 bases. J was trimmed by 4 bases and V by 11 bases; bases with no gene match: 13. CDR1 and CDR2 (germline): SGHTA, FQGNSA. There are 15 residues in the CDR3. The CDR3: CAGTLVGGAYNEQFF. CDR3 bases: TGTGCCGGCACCCTGGTCGGGGGGGCGTACAATGAGCAGTTCTTC.

The chain carries TRBV21-1 and TRBJ2-1; the table's D call of TRBD1 was not tested on the DNA. TRBV21-1 is listed as a pseudogene. The CDR3 runs to 18 residues. CDR3 nucleotide sequence: TGTGCCAACCTGGGCGACGGGGAAACAATAGCAATTGACAATGAGCAGTTCTTC. Translating it yields CANLGDGETIAIDNEQFF.

With regard to this clonotype: This may arise from a read error, as a much more abundant clone is one base away. J is TRBJ2-4 and V is TRBV9; TRBD1 aligns across 9 bases. The tail of the sequence fits TRBJ2-7 better, so the J call may be wrong. The CDR3 is 15 residues long. Germline V gives CDR1 SGDLS, CDR2 YYNGEE. The CDR3 DNA is TGTGCCGGCAGCGCTACCGGGACAGGGTCTGGCGAGCAGTACTTC. Protein sequence: CAGSATGTGSGEQYF.

This clonotype was seen only a few times. The chain is built from TRBV19 and TRBJ1-4; D call uncertain. The germline gives CDR1 LNHDA, CDR2 SQIVND (reference sequence). This CDR3 region has 15 residues. Trimming took 4 bases from V and 3 from J, leaving 12 bases between them. Here the CDR3 DNA reads TGTGCCAGTAGTACCGATTCAGGTGCTAATGAAAAACTGTTTTTT. This encodes CASSTDSGANEKLFF.

V and J are TRBV4-1 and TRBJ1-2, with D unclear. Germline CDR1 is MGHRA and CDR2 is YSYEKL. The V and J ends lost 0 bases and 4 bases respectively, with 15 bases between them. The CDR3 consists of 16 residues. The CDR3 bases are TGCGCCAGCAGCCAAGAGGGGTTGCCGGATCTCTATGGCTACACCTTC. Translated, it gives CASSQEGLPDLYGYTF.